This TCR beta chain emerged from a study of beta chain features in type 1 diabetes. General study points: Cells with high TCR expression could be over-represented when cDNA is sequenced. A greater similarity of naive, central memory and Treg TCRB repertoires was seen among patients than among healthy donors. Type 1 diabetes patients had moderately but significantly shorter TCRB CDR3s in all four CD4+ subsets.

A note on this clone: Its antigen is currently unknown.

CDR1 MNHEY and CDR2 SVGAGI come from the germline V gene. This CDR3 region has 14 residues. V lost 6 bases to trimming and J lost 5 bases, with 15 bases between them. The whole isolated RNA underwent reverse transcription, so sequencing captured expressed TCRB transcripts. The table came from immunoSEQ multiplex PCR; TCRdb's copy has only in-frame clones and leaves some out. The data show over 150,000 clones, approximately 8.4% seen once. The chain couples TRBV6-5 to TRBJ2-3; a possible D gene is TRBD1 (5 bases). The source material was central memory CD4+ T cells from blood. The source is a young man with type 1 diabetes. This chain's CDR3 is CASSLRELRDTQYF. DNA for the CDR3: TGTGCCAGCAGCCTCAGGGAATTGAGAGATACGCAGTATTTT.